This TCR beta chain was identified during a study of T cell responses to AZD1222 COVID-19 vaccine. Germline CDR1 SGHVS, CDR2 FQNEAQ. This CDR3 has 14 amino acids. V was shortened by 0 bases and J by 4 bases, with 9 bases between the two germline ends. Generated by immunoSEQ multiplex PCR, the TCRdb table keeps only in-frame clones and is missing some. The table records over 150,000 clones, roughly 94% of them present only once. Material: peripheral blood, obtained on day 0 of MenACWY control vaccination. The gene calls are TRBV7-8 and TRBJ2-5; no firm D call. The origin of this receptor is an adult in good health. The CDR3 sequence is CASSLATVRETQYF. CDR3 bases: TGTGCCAGCAGCTTAGCTACGGTCCGAGAGACCCAGTACTTC.